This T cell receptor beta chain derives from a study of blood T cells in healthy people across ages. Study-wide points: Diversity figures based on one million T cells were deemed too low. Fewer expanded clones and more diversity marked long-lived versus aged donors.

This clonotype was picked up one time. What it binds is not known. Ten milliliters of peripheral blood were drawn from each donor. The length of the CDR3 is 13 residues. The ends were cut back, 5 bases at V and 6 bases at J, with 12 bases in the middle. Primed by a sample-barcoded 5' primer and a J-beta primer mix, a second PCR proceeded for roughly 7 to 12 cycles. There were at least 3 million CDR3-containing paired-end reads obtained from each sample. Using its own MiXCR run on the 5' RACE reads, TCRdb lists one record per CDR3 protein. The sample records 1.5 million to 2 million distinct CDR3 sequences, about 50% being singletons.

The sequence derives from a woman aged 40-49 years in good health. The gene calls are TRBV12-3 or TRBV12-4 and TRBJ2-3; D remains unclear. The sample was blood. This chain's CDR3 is CASSRARSDTQYF. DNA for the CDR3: TGTGCCAGCAGTAGAGCGCGGTCCGATACGCAGTATTTT.